This T cell receptor beta chain was found in a study of shared clonotypes between healthy human individuals. Study as a whole: Aged 18 to 49, the donors were two women and a few men. Each donor's CD8 memory used one plate, CD8 naive two, each CD4 subset three.

Data came from immunoSEQ multiplex PCR; TCRdb stores just in-frame clones and leaves some out. The sample carries about 2.1 million clones, roughly 93% recorded once. Naivety among CD8 cells was defined by CD45RO negativity and positive CCR7 selection, thereby excluding terminally differentiated effector memory CD45RA+ cells. The germline gives CDR1 PRHDT, CDR2 FYEKMQ (reference sequence). After removal of 4 bases from V and 4 bases from J, the junction contained 4 bases not matched to a gene. The CDR3 length is 15 residues. This rearrangement joins TRBV13 to TRBJ2-6, with TRBD1 identical over 7 bases. The receptor's source is a man in his late teens or twenties in good health. Some clones in this sample may be carry-over from other donors' samples. The specimen sequenced was naive CD8+ T cells from PBMCs. CDR3 sequence reads: CASSSTGAGANVLTF. Here the CDR3 DNA reads TGTGCCAGCAGCTCAACAGGGGCGGGGGCCAACGTCCTGACTTTC.